This T cell receptor beta chain originates from a study of OX40 agonist ivuxolimab in advanced cancers. About the investigation overall: Ivuxolimab, which targeted the costimulatory receptor OX40 (CD134), was an agonistic, fully human IgG2 monoclonal antibody. Of the approximately 50 dose-escalation patients, hepatocellular carcinoma was present in roughly 19, melanoma in roughly 15, renal cell carcinoma in 9 and head and neck cancer in 9. The purpose of peripheral TCRbeta sequencing was to test whether ivuxolimab changed TCR sequence diversity and led to clonal T-cell expansion. Partial responses were achieved by three dose-escalation patients, of whom one had hepatocellular carcinoma and two had cutaneous melanoma. Intravenous ivuxolimab was administered to patients every 2 weeks at six dose levels: 0.01, 0.1, 0.3, 1.5, 3 and 10 mg/kg. The monotherapy dose-escalation portion (N of about 52 patients) of the phase I ivuxolimab trial is reported in the paper. In the dose-escalation cohort, more than 80% of patients were male, and the mean age was 60 years with a range of roughly 20 to 79. Prior anti-PD-1, anti-PD-L1 or anti-CTLA-4 therapy was permitted, and checkpoint inhibitors had been received by about two fifths of dose-escalation patients. General conclusions and limits of the study: Clonal expansion of both CD4+ and CD8+ blood T cells was observed from baseline to week 6 at doses 0.1 to 3.0 mg/kg. Low levels of normalized T-cell clonal expansion were also seen in some patients who did not respond. After ivuxolimab, CD8+ T cells had more expanded clones than CD4+ T cells on average. In partial responders in the 0.1-3.0 mg/kg groups, normalized peripheral clonal expansion was found to be among the lowest, especially among CD8+ T cells. Which antigens the clonally expanded peripheral T cells were specific for was not determined.

Genomic DNA was extracted from sorted cells for sequencing of the TCRbeta CDR3 region. The immunoSEQ Assay was used to sequence the TCRbeta CDR3 regions. Drawn from immuneACCESS, this table holds only the in-frame rearrangements with V and J called that TCRdb kept. Clones are partly lost; checked studies trace under half to an unresolved V gene and leave the rest unexplained. The sample includes under 70,000 clones, with about 88% observed a single time. Approximately 2% of the sample belongs to the ten largest clones. The trial excluded patients who had a history of autoimmune disease or who were on systemic immunosuppression. Peripheral blood for TCR sequencing was drawn from every dose cohort at baseline, at cycle 4 day 1 and at cycle 7 day 1. Samples came from an open-label, multicenter, first-in-human phase I dose-escalation trial of ivuxolimab. The trial enrolled adults with locally advanced or metastatic head and neck squamous cell, hepatocellular, melanoma or renal cell carcinoma. Before TCR sequencing, CD4+ T cells and CD8+ T cells were sorted from peripheral blood as separate populations.

This clone was recorded once. What this receptor recognizes is not known. No clone much larger than this one lies a single base away; base qualities are absent. CDR1 and CDR2, per the germline V gene, are MDHEN and SYDVKM. Including the terminal cysteine and phenylalanine, the CDR3 comprises 13 residues. Only the CDR3 portion is preserved as DNA: 39 bases, with reading frame beginning at the first base. This receptor chain uses TRBV28 and TRBJ2-5, with a weak D call of TRBD2 (6 bases match). The J call is in doubt because the DNA end fits TRBJ2-7 better. The source was CD4+ or CD8+ T cells sorted from blood, collected in a trial of the OX40 agonist ivuxolimab. The clonotype comes from an adult with an advanced solid tumor such as melanoma, head and neck, liver or kidney cancer. The bases read TGTGCCAGCAGGTGGGAGGCAGGCTACGAGCAGTACTTC. Its translation reads: CASRWEAGYEQYF.